Below, 4 T cell receptor beta chains from the same sample are listed, as sequenced in a study of regulatory T cells in long-lasting Graves disease. CDR3 regions were amplified by Arm-PCR using iRepertoire HTBI primers to build TCR beta libraries. TCRdb recomputed calls from the multiplex PCR reads with MiXCR, one row per CDR3 protein. The table has 400,000 to 600,000 distinct CDR3 sequences, around a fifth seen once. As for time point: persistent/refractory GD, antithyroid drugs over 5 years with positive TRAb. Scientists built the TCR library using RNA that was extracted from PBMCs. The sample here was peripheral blood mononuclear cells (PBMCs), taken when the disease was refractory, from a patient treated with antithyroid drugs. These receptors were collected from a female donor with Graves disease.

This clonotype came up many times. The CDR3 region is CASSYRLQETQYF. The DNA for the CDR3 is TGTGCCAGCAGTTACAGGCTCCAAGAGACCCAGTACTTC. The chain couples TRBV6-5 to TRBJ2-5; D ambiguous. Trimming pared 2 bases from V and 1 base from J, leaving 5 bases between. This CDR3 is built from 13 residues. From germline, CDR1 is MNHEY and CDR2 SVGAGI.

This clonotype was counted at least ten times. Mismatch with germline at one junction end may stem from a read error. J is TRBJ2-7 and V is TRBV28; 8 bases agree with TRBD2. Germline CDR1 is MDHEN and CDR2 is SYDVKM. The CDR3 runs 12 residues. The CDR3 here is CASSSGGDEQYF. The CDR3 DNA follows: TGTGCCAGCAGTTCCGGGGGGGACGAGCAATACTTC.

This clonotype was observed many times. This sequence joins TRBV29-1 and TRBJ1-1, with no clear D. This CDR3 contains 15 residues. Germline V gives CDR1 SQVTM, CDR2 ANQGSEA. The V and J ends lost 5 bases and 4 bases respectively, with 20 bases between them. The CDR3 nucleotides read TGCAGCGTTCGCGGGGTGGAGAAGGGAGGCACTGAAGCTTTCTTT. Protein: CSVRGVEKGGTEAFF.

This clonotype was seen at least ten times. CDR3 loop: CASSLTSGGTYEQYF. CDR3 bases: TGTGCCAGCAGTCTTACTAGCGGGGGGACCTACGAGCAGTACTTC. This chain connects TRBV7-3 to TRBJ2-7, with TRBD2 matching over 12 bases. This CDR3 comprises 15 residues. The germline CDR1 and CDR2 sequences are SGHTA and FQGTGA. The J segment lost 2 bases and the V segment lost 6 bases, leaving 5 bases of the junction unmatched.